This T cell receptor (beta chain) is drawn from a study of PD-L1 blockade in urothelial cancer. Study overall: Patients had received 0 to 3 prior chemotherapy regimens.

This clone is a singleton in its sample. The sample's time point: peripheral blood 6 weeks after treatment start. Some clones are missing from TCRdb's copy, which holds only in-frame ones; the method was immunoSEQ multiplex PCR. This sample has around 38,000 clones, with 75% to 90% found just once. Per germline, CDR1 SNHLY and CDR2 FYNNEI. This CDR3 has 15 amino acids. The V and J ends lost 1 base and 5 bases, in that order; junction bases with no gene match: 3. The chain is built from TRBV2 and TRBJ2-2; 8 bases align to TRBD1. This TCR came from a man aged 55 to 70 with urothelial cancer. The input for sequencing was PBMCs, taken around atezolizumab (anti-PD-L1) treatment. The chain's CDR3 is CASSEGQGRTGELFF. CDR3 sequence (DNA): TGTGCCAGCAGTGAAGGACAGGGGAGAACCGGGGAGCTGTTTTTT.